This T cell receptor beta chain came from a study of OX40 agonist ivuxolimab in advanced cancers. Turning to the study itself: Under the entry rules, prior anti-PD-1, anti-PD-L1 or anti-CTLA-4 therapy was allowed, and more than 35% had some.

Study results and limitations: Dose levels from 0.1 to 3.0 mg/kg saw CD4+ and CD8+ blood T cells expand clonally by week 6. Researchers report that CD8+ T cells had, on average, more expanded clones than CD4+.

In its sample, this clone is medium-sized. What it binds is not known. CDR1 MNHEY and CDR2 SVGAGI come from the germline V gene. V was pared by 2 bases and J by 2 bases, with 5 bases between. CDR3 length equals 13 residues. Some clones are missing from TCRdb's copy, which holds only in-frame ones; the method was immunoSEQ multiplex PCR. The profile shows around 25,000 clones, around 81% of them singletons. This chain connects TRBV6-5 to TRBJ2-3; TRBD2 might be the D (5 bases). This material consisted of CD4+ or CD8+ T cells sorted from blood, taken in a trial of the OX40 agonist ivuxolimab. This TCR derives from an adult with an advanced solid tumor such as melanoma, head and neck, liver or kidney cancer. The CDR3 reads CASSYDYTDTQYF. CDR3 bases: TGTGCCAGCAGTTACGACTACACAGATACGCAGTATTTT.